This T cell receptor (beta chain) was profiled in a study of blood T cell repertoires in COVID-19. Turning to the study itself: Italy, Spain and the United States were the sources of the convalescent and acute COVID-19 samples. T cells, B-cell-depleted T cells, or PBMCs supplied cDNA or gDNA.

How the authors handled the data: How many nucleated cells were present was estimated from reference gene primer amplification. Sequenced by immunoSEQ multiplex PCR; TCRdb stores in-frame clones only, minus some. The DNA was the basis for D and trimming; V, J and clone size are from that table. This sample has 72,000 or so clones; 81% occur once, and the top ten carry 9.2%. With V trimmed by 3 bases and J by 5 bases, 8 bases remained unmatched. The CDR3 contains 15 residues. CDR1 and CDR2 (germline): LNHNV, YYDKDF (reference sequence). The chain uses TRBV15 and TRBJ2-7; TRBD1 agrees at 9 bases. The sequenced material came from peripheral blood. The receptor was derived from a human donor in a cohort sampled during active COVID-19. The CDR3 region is CATSSSGTGINEQYF. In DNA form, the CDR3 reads TGTGCCACCAGCAGTTCCGGGACAGGGATTAACGAGCAGTACTTC.